Below are 26 T cell receptor beta chains sequenced from a single sample in a study of lymphopenia after photon versus proton radiotherapy. Only in-frame clones appear in the TCRdb table, and some are missing; sequencing was by immunoSEQ multiplex PCR. This sample has under 30,000 clones; roughly 87% occur once, and the top ten carry around 46%. The sample here was peripheral blood, taken from a patient treated with proton-based radiotherapy. These receptors were taken from a woman aged 55-70 years with cholangiocarcinoma. Some clones in this sample may be carry-over from other donors' samples.

The V gene is TRBV2, the J gene TRBJ2-2, with D unresolved. V lost 6 bases to trimming and J lost 2 bases, with 4 bases between them. The CDR3 has 12 residues. The germline V gene encodes CDR1 SNHLY and CDR2 FYNNEI. As DNA, the CDR3 is TGTGCCAGCAGGAAAAACACCGGGGAGCTGTTTTTT. Protein product: CASRKNTGELFF.

The J gene is TRBJ2-5, the V gene TRBV29-1; 9 positions agree with TRBD1. V lost 7 bases and J lost 2; bases outside the gene matches: 2. The CDR3 is made up of 12 amino acids. The V gene's germline CDR1 is SQVTM and CDR2 ANQGSEA. The CDR3 is CSAGQGQETQYF. CDR3 DNA: TGCAGCGCAGGACAGGGGCAAGAGACCCAGTACTTC.

This chain uses TRBV2 with TRBJ1-5; D unclear. Germline values: CDR1 SNHLY, CDR2 FYNNEI. V gave up 1 base and J gave up 2 bases, with 9 bases separating them. CDR3 size: 15 residues. This chain's CDR3 is CASSEEGRGNQPQHF. The CDR3 bases are TGTGCCAGCAGTGAAGAGGGCCGGGGCAATCAGCCCCAGCATTTT.

The sample holds a few counts of this clone. The chain joins TRBV4-3 to TRBJ1-5; 8 positions agree with TRBD1. Germline CDR1 reads LGHNA; CDR2 reads YSLEER. The CDR3 consists of 16 residues. With 0 bases clipped from V and 2 bases from J, the junction kept 3 bases outside the gene matches. CDR3 nucleotide sequence: TGCGCCAGCAGCCAAGATTGGGGACAGGGCAATCAGCCCCAGCATTTT. Translating gives CASSQDWGQGNQPQHF.

The genes are TRBV7-2 and TRBJ2-2; no reliable D call. CDR1 is SGHTA and CDR2 is FQGNSA in the germline V gene. The CDR3 length is 13 residues. V shed 2 bases and J shed 6 bases, with 7 bases lying between them. The CDR3 protein is CASSLIRAGELFF. Here the CDR3 DNA reads TGTGCCAGCAGCTTAATCCGGGCCGGGGAGCTGTTTTTT.

This rearrangement joins TRBV10-3 to TRBJ2-1; weak D call: TRBD1 (5 bases). The V gene lost 7 bases and the J gene lost 4 bases, with 14 bases spanning the gap. This CDR3 spans 14 amino acids. Germline-derived CDR1 and CDR2 are ENHRY and SYGVKD. DNA of the CDR3: TGTGCCATCAAATACTCGGACATATACAATGAGCAGTTCTTC. Translated, it gives CAIKYSDIYNEQFF.

This clone was detected once. V usage is TRBV5-1 and J usage is TRBJ2-2, with D unresolved. V lost 2 bases and J lost 6, with 14 bases in between. CDR3 length: 15 residues. CDR1 and CDR2 (germline): SGHRS, YFSETQ. This chain's CDR3 is CASSLRSEGSGELFF. The DNA for the CDR3 is TGCGCCAGCAGCTTAAGGAGCGAAGGGTCCGGGGAGCTGTTTTTT.

This clone showed up just a few times. V gene TRBV7-2 combines with J gene TRBJ1-2, with D possibly being TRBD1 (6 bases). This CDR3 spans 13 amino acids. Germline V lookup: CDR1 SGHTA, CDR2 FQGNSA. V lost 5 bases, J lost 2 bases, and 9 bases lay in between. CDR3 amino acids: CASSGQLNYGYTF. The CDR3 nucleotides are TGTGCCAGCAGCGGACAGCTAAACTATGGCTACACCTTC.

The genes are TRBV10-1 and TRBJ2-1, with a tentative D call TRBD2 (6 bases). Germline assignment: CDR1 WNHNN and CDR2 SYGVQD (reference sequence). The CDR3 totals 14 residues. V was shortened by 2 bases and J by 7 bases, with 12 bases between the two germline ends. The CDR3 region has the DNA TGCGCCAGCAGTGAGCGTGGAGGGTCGAATGAGCAGTTCTTC. It translates to CASSERGGSNEQFF.

This clone was counted only a few times. The chain combines TRBV27 with TRBJ2-7; TRBD2 might be the D (6 bases). Germline V gives CDR1 MNHEY, CDR2 SMNVEV (reference sequence). Trimming stripped 8 bases from V and 3 bases from J, with 14 bases between. CDR3 length: 13 residues. The CDR3 DNA follows: TGTGCCAGCGGCCGCGGGAACCTCTACGAGCAGTACTTC. It yields the protein CASGRGNLYEQYF.

V gene TRBV9 combines with J gene TRBJ2-2, with 7 bases that match TRBD1. CDR1 SGDLS and CDR2 YYNGEE come from the germline V gene. The CDR3 is 16 amino acids. The V segment lost 0 bases and the J segment 3 bases; nucleotides outside the gene matches: 5. The CDR3 loop reads CASSVASRGHTGELFF. CDR3 coding DNA: TGTGCCAGCAGCGTAGCCAGTAGGGGGCACACCGGGGAGCTGTTTTTT.

This clone was recorded many times. The V gene is TRBV6-1, the J gene TRBJ1-5, with no clear D. In germline, CDR1 is MNHNS, CDR2 SASEGT. V dropped 2 bases and J dropped 4 bases, with 15 bases sitting between them. The CDR3 sequence is 16 residues long. The CDR3 DNA sequence: TGTGCCAGCAGTGAACTAGTCGGTCAGTCAAATCAGCCCCAGCATTTT. Translation gives CASSELVGQSNQPQHF.

The J gene is TRBJ2-7, the V gene TRBV27; maybe TRBD2 (6 bases). V was trimmed by 3 bases and J by 6 bases, leaving 15 bases between them. The CDR3 has 14 amino acids. Germline values: CDR1 MNHEY, CDR2 SMNVEV (reference sequence). The DNA of the CDR3 is TGTGCCAGCAGTTTCGGGGGAGAGGCGTCCGAGCAGTACTTC. It codes for CASSFGGEASEQYF.

V and J are TRBV27 and TRBJ2-1, with 9 bases matching TRBD1. CDR1 and CDR2 (germline): MNHEY, SMNVEV (reference sequence). The CDR3 length is 15 residues. J lost 2 bases, V lost 8 bases, and 7 bases had no gene match. The CDR3 sequence is CASSPRQGAYNEQFF. CDR3 sequence (DNA): TGTGCCAGCTCCCCTCGACAGGGGGCCTACAATGAGCAGTTCTTC.

The gene calls are TRBV6-4 and TRBJ2-7; D uncertain. V lost 10 bases and J lost 7, with 11 bases in between. Germline-derived CDR1 and CDR2 are MRHNA and SNTAGT. The CDR3 is 10 amino acids. Written as DNA, the CDR3 is TGTGCCATCCGACTCGGTGAGCAGTACTTC. Its protein product is CAIRLGEQYF.

The chain has TRBV9 and TRBJ2-1; D unclear. Per germline, CDR1 SGDLS and CDR2 YYNGEE. V lost 5 bases to trimming and J lost 4 bases, with 16 bases between them. This CDR3 is 15 amino acids long. The CDR3 DNA reads as TGTGCCAGCAGTGAAAGGGTAGCTGCTTACAATGAGCAGTTCTTC. Translating it yields CASSERVAAYNEQFF.

The chain carries TRBV29-1 and TRBJ1-1; D remains ambiguous. V was pared by 5 bases and J by 3 bases, with 22 bases between. The CDR3 contains 16 residues. The germline gives CDR1 SQVTM, CDR2 ANQGSEA. For the CDR3, the DNA is TGCAGCGTTACTCCGAAGGTTTGGTCTTGGGACACTGAAGCTTTCTTT. Protein product: CSVTPKVWSWDTEAFF.

The rearrangement links TRBV19 to TRBJ2-1; 12 nucleotides line up with TRBD2. With 0 bases clipped from V and 5 bases from J, the junction kept 5 bases outside the gene matches. CDR1 LNHDA and CDR2 SQIVND come from the germline V gene (reference sequence). The CDR3 has 17 residues. The CDR3 region has the DNA TGTGCCAGTAGTATAGATCGCCTAGCGGGGGGGGACAATGAGCAGTTCTTC. Encoded protein: CASSIDRLAGGDNEQFF.

DNA of the CDR3: TGTGCCAGCAGCTCCGTTAGCGGGGCTACCTACGAGCAGTACTTC. Protein sequence: CASSSVSGATYEQYF. The chain combines TRBV7-2 with TRBJ2-7, with TRBD2 matching 8 bases. Germline CDR1 and CDR2: SGHTA and FQGNSA. Losses at the gene ends were 4 bases for V and 2 bases for J; bases not matched to a gene: 7. The CDR3 contains 15 residues.

This chain joins TRBV19 and TRBJ2-5; TRBD2 matches 7 bases. V lost 6 bases to trimming and J lost 4 bases; unmatched junction nucleotides: 11. CDR1 is LNHDA, CDR2 SQIVND, per germline (reference sequence). The CDR3 is 15 residues long. Here the CDR3 reads CASRPWGGSLETQYF. The CDR3 DNA follows: TGTGCCAGTAGACCCTGGGGCGGGAGCTTAGAGACCCAGTACTTC. The variable domain in full, completed from reference TRBV19 and TRBJ2-5, reads DGGITQSPKYLFRKEGQNVTLSCEQNLNHDAMYWYRQDPGQGLRLIYYSQIVNDFQKGDIAEGYSVSREKKESFPLTVTSAQKNPTAFYLCASRPWGGSLETQYFGPGTRLLVL.

The rearrangement joins TRBV14 to TRBJ2-3; perhaps TRBD2 as D (6 bases). The V gene's germline CDR1 is SGHDN and CDR2 FVKESK. The CDR3 contains 15 residues. V was cut by 6 bases and J by 4 bases, with 17 bases left in between. DNA of the CDR3: TGTGCCAGCAGTATACTAGCCGGGTGGTCAGATACGCAGTATTTT. Translation: CASSILAGWSDTQYF.

CDR3 in DNA: TGTGCCAGCAGCTTAGCGGACTCAGCCTACGAGCAGTACTTC. Amino acid sequence: CASSLADSAYEQYF. The chain uses TRBV5-6 and TRBJ2-7; the D gene is possibly TRBD2 (5 bases). In germline, CDR1 is SGHDT, CDR2 YYEEEE. The V end lost 2 bases, the J end lost 2 bases, and 11 bases lay between the germline ends. The CDR3 totals 14 residues.

J is TRBJ1-4 and V is TRBV5-1; 7 bases agree with TRBD1. CDR1 and CDR2 from the germline V gene are SGHRS and YFSETQ. With 4 bases clipped from V and 4 bases from J, the junction kept 7 bases outside the gene matches. This CDR3 is 15 amino acids long. The CDR3 reads CASSAGTDINEKLFF. As DNA, the CDR3 is TGCGCCAGCAGCGCCGGGACAGACATTAATGAAAAACTGTTTTTT.

This clone showed up just a few times. The chain is built from TRBV11-2 and TRBJ1-5; D call uncertain. The CDR3 is 13 residues long. The germline V gene encodes CDR1 SGHAT and CDR2 FQNNGV. Trimming cost V 2 bases and J 0 bases, with 2 bases left between them. The CDR3 is CASSLNSNQPQHF. The CDR3 DNA follows: TGTGCCAGCAGCTTAAATAGCAATCAGCCCCAGCATTTT.

The chain has TRBV5-1 and TRBJ1-2; the D gene is possibly TRBD1 (5 bases). CDR3 length: 15 residues. The germline V gene has CDR1 SGHRS and CDR2 YFSETQ. V lost 0 bases and J 0 bases, leaving 9 bases between the germline ends. CDR3 loop: CASSLAVGANYGYTF. As DNA, the CDR3 is TGCGCCAGCAGCTTGGCCGTAGGGGCTAACTATGGCTACACCTTC.

This clone is a singleton in its sample. The rearrangement joins TRBV29-1 to TRBJ2-3; 11 bases line up with TRBD2. Germline lookup yields CDR1 SQVTM and CDR2 ANQGSEA. Trimming cost V 7 bases and J 4 bases; bases outside gene matches: 4. The CDR3 sequence is 13 residues long. The CDR3 loop is CSAILAGADTQYF. The CDR3 DNA follows: TGCAGCGCCATACTAGCGGGGGCAGATACGCAGTATTTT.